This T cell receptor beta chain was recovered during a study of blood T cell repertoires in COVID-19 (dated by TCRdb to 2018 to 2021). Background for the entire study: Samples covering the acute and convalescent phases of COVID-19 were provided by collaborators in the United States, Italy and Spain. The material from the prospective study consisted of cDNA or gDNA derived from T cells, B-cell-depleted T cells, or PBMCs. The dataset comprised deeply sampled blood TCRbeta repertoires from subjects exposed to, actively infected with, or recovered from COVID-19. The repertoires were made available in a free public database intended to serve as a resource for research on the immune response to SARS-CoV-2. Samples came from the ongoing ImmuneRACE study (first 160 participants) plus 1,254 subjects from 6 global collaborators. Nearly every sample came with metadata listing a de-identified subject ID, COVID-19 status, age in years and sex. Where HLA class I and class II types were available, the types were taken from metadata supplied by the sample provider, not from assay-based typing.

The immunoSEQ Assay, a bias-controlled multiplex PCR, was used to amplify TCRbeta CDR3 regions from genomic DNA. Per the source publication's procedure: The number of nucleated cells in each sample was estimated by amplification of reference gene primers within the assay. To quantify the absolute abundance of each unique TCRbeta CDR3 rearrangement, sequence reads were collapsed and filtered. Productive Simpson clonality was computed per sample as the square root of Simpson's diversity index over productive rearrangements. The table comes from immuneACCESS by way of TCRdb, which keeps in-frame sequences with V and J called. Part of the clones is missing from these tables; in studies checked, under half for an unresolved V gene and the rest for unknown reasons. V, J and clone size are taken as reported in that table, and D and trimming were inferred from the DNA itself. Recorded for this sample are roughly 350,000 clones; about 87% of them occurred a single time. The top ten clones comprise 10% of the sample.

For this clone: Its antigen is currently not known. Base qualities are not at hand, and no much larger clone is one base apart.

One collaborating source in Seattle enrolled patients while the patients were actively infected and followed the patients over time throughout the course of disease. Each collaborating institution followed its own protocols to collect whole blood in K2EDTA tubes. For TCRbeta analysis, collaborators shipped samples in one of three forms: frozen whole blood, isolated PBMCs, or DNA extracted from either of those sample types. General findings and caveats noted by the study authors: The quantity of clinical and demographic metadata differed by source and by participant and was supplied without curation.

Taken from the germline V gene, the CDR1 and CDR2 loops are LGHNA and YSLEER. V lost 2 bases and J lost 7 bases, and the count of bases not matched to a germline gene is 6. Taken from cysteine to phenylalanine, the CDR3 has 14 residues. CDR3 DNA only is kept here, 42 bases in frame from base 1. The rearranged segments are TRBV4-3 and TRBJ2-7; TRBD1 fits 9 bases in the junction. Sequencing used peripheral blood. This sequence was found in a woman between 25 and 40 years old with COVID-19, enrolled during active disease. The sequenced DNA: TGCGCCAGCAGCCAATCACAGGGGGCGAGGGAGCAGTACTTC. Translated, it gives CASSQSQGAREQYF.